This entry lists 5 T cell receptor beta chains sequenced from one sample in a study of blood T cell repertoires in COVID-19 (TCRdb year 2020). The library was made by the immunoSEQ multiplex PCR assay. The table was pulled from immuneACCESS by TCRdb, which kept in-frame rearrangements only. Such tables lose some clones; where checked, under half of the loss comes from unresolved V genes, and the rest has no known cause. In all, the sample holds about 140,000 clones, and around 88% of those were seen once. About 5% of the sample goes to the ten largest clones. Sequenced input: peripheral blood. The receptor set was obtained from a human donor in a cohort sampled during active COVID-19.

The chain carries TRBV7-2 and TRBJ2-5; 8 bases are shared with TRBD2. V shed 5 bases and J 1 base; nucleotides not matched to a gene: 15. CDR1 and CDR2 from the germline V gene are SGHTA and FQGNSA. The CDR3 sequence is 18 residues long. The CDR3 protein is CASSLAASGRNFQETQYF. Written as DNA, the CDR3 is TGTGCCAGCAGCCTGGCGGCTAGCGGGCGAAACTTCCAAGAGACCCAGTACTTC.

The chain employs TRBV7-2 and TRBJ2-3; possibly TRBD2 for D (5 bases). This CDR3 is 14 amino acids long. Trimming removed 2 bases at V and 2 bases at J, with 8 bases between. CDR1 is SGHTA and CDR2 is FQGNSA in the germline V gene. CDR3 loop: CASSLNLATDTQYF. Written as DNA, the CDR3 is TGTGCCAGCAGCTTAAATCTAGCCACAGATACGCAGTATTTT.

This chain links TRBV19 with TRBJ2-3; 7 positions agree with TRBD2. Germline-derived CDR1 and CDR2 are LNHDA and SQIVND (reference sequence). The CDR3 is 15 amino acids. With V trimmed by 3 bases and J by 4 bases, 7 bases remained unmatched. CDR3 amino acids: CASSILSSGPDTQYF. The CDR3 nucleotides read TGTGCCAGTAGTATTTTGTCTAGCGGCCCAGATACGCAGTATTTT.

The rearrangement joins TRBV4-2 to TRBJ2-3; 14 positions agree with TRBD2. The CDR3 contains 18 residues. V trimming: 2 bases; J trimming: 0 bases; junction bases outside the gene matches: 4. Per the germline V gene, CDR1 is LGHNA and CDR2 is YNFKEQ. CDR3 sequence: CASSQRTSGGSSTDTQYF. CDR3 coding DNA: TGTGCCAGCAGCCAAAGGACTAGCGGGGGGTCTAGCACAGATACGCAGTATTTT.

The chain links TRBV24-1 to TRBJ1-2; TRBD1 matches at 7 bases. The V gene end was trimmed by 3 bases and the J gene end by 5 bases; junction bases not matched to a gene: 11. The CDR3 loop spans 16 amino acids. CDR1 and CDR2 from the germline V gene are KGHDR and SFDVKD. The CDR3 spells CATSDRNGQEPYGYTF. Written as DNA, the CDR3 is TGTGCCACCAGTGATCGCAATGGACAGGAGCCTTATGGCTACACCTTC.